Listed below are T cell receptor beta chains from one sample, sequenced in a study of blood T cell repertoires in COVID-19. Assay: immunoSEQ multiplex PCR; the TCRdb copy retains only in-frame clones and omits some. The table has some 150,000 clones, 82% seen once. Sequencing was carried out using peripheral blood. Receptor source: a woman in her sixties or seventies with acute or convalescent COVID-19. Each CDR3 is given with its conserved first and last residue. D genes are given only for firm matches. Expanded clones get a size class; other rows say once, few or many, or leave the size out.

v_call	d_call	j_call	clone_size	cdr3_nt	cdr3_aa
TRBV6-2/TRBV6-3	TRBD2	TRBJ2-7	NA	TGTGCCAGCACCCCAGCGGGGCCCTCATACGAGCAGTACTTC	CASTPAGPSYEQYF
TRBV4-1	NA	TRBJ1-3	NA	TGCGCCAGCAGCCAAAGTGGCGAACAGGGAAACACCATATATTTT	CASSQSGEQGNTIYF
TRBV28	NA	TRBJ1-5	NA	TGTGCCAGCGCGGGGTCCGGAGAGGGTCAGCCCCAGCATTTT	CASAGSGEGQPQHF
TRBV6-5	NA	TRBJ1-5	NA	TGTGCCAGCAGTTACTCGAGCAGGGACAATCAGCCCCAGCATTTT	CASSYSSRDNQPQHF
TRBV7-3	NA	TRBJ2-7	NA	TGTGCCAGCAGCTTAAGTAGGGGGAACGAGCAGTACTTC	CASSLSRGNEQYF
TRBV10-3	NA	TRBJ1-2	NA	TGTGCCATCAGTGTGGGGAGCCTGGGCTATGGCTACACCTTC	CAISVGSLGYGYTF
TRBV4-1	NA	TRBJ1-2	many	TGCGCCAGCAGCCAAGGGCCGCTCTATGGCTACACCTTC	CASSQGPLYGYTF
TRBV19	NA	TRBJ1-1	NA	TGTGCCAGTAGTATCAGTGCGGGGGAAGCTTTCTTT	CASSISAGEAFF
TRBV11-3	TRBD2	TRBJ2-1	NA	TGTGCCAGCAGCTTAGAGTTTCGGGGACTAGCGGGAGAGGGGGCCTACAATGAGCAGTTCTTC	CASSLEFRGLAGEGAYNEQFF
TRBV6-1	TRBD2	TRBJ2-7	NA	TGTGCCAGCAGTGAACAAGTGCGACTAGCGGGATCCGAGCAGTACTTC	CASSEQVRLAGSEQYF
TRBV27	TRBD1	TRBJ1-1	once	TGTGCCAGCAGTTTGATGGAGTCAGGGGGCACTGAAGCTTTCTTT	CASSLMESGGTEAFF
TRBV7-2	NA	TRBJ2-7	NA	TGTGCCAGCAGGGAGACTCCGAGTTCCTACGAGCAGTACTTC	CASRETPSSYEQYF
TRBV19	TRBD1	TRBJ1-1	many	TGTGCCAGTAGGATTTCTCAAAGGGGGCGGGCTCGCGAGGCTTTCTTT	CASRISQRGRAREAFF
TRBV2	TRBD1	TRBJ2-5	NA	TGTGCCAGGGGACAGGGTGTTGGGACCCAGTACTTC	CARGQGVGTQYF
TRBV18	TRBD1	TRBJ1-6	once	TGTGCCAGCTCACCCTGGCCGACAGGGGAGAGCTCCTATAATTCACCCCTCCACTTT	CASSPWPTGESSYNSPLHF
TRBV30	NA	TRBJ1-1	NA	TGTGCCTGGATGCTCGCGGACACTGAAGCTTTCTTT	CAWMLADTEAFF